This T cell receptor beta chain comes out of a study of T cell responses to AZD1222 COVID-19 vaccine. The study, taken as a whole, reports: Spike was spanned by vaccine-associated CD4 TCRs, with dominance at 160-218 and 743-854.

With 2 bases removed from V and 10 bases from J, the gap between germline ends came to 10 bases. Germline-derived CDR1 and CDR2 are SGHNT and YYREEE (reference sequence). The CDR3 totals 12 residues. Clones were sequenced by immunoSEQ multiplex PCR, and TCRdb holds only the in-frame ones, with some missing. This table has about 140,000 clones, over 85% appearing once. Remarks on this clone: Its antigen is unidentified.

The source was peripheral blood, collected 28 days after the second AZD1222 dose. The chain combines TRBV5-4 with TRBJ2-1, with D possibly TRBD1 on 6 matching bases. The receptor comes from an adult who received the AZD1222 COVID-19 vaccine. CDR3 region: CASSLGQTEQFF. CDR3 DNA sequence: TGTGCCAGCAGCTTAGGACAGACAGAGCAGTTCTTC.